These 8 T cell receptor beta chains share one sample of origin, sequenced in a study of CD4 T cells in relation to SARS-CoV-2 and coronaviruses listed by TCRdb under 2021. CD4+ T cells from unexposed donors were collected before the COVID-19 pandemic (2011-2018). Receptors were amplified or captured by the immunoSEQ multiplex PCR assay. Held by TCRdb, this immuneACCESS table contains in-frame sequences only and omits some clones. Under half of the omission traces to an unresolved V gene where checked; the cause of the rest is unknown. Within this sample are around 70,000 clones, with about 87% of them counted one time only. Around 1.7% of the sample is in the top ten clones. The sample taken for sequencing was memory CD4+ T cells from PBMCs. Explained via the paper, the cell subset or site label denotes: memory (non-naive) CD4+ T cells. These TCRs come from a human donor in good health.

The chain recombines TRBV2 with TRBJ1-1; D not certain. The germline V and J ends were trimmed by 0 bases and 6 bases, with 11 bases remaining between them. The CDR3 has 14 residues. CDR1 and CDR2 from the germline V gene are SNHLY and FYNNEI. This CDR3 is CASSEARGSPEAFF. The DNA of the CDR3 is TGTGCCAGCAGTGAAGCTCGGGGAAGCCCTGAAGCTTTCTTT.

The V call is TRBV9, the J call TRBJ2-5; 10 bases fit TRBD2. Trimming cost V 4 bases and J 3 bases; bases outside gene matches: 3. This CDR3 comprises 14 residues. Looked up from germline, CDR1 is SGDLS and CDR2 is YYNGEE. Written as DNA, the CDR3 is TGTGCCAGCAGCTTAGGACTAGCGGAAGAGACCCAGTACTTC. It specifies CASSLGLAEETQYF.

The V call is TRBV7-2, the J call TRBJ1-6; no clear D. The CDR3 is 13 amino acids. V shed 5 bases and J shed 6 bases, with 8 bases lying between them. The germline V gene encodes CDR1 SGHTA and CDR2 FQGNSA. In DNA form, the CDR3 reads TGTGCCAGCAGCCAACTGGCTAATTCACCCCTCCACTTT. Its protein is CASSQLANSPLHF.

The chain recombines TRBV5-4 with TRBJ2-1; the match to TRBD1 covers 7 bases. This CDR3 comprises 16 residues. J lost 10 bases, V lost 4 bases, and 17 bases had no gene match. The V gene's germline CDR1 is SGHNT and CDR2 YYREEE (reference sequence). CDR3 coding DNA: TGTGCCAGCAGCGGACTGGGGACAGACTCTAGTAGGGAGCAGTTCTTC. Its translation: CASSGLGTDSSREQFF.

The chain couples TRBV24-1 to TRBJ2-3; D is unresolved. Germline lookup yields CDR1 KGHDR and CDR2 SFDVKD. There are 12 residues in the CDR3. V lost 5 bases and J 1 base, leaving 3 bases between the germline ends. The CDR3 here is CATSARTDTQYF. The DNA of the CDR3 is TGTGCCACCAGTGCCCGCACAGATACGCAGTATTTT.

The V call is TRBV5-4, the J call TRBJ1-1; 8 bases are a match to TRBD1. CDR1 is SGHNT, CDR2 YYREEE, per germline (reference sequence). Trimming at V came to 3 bases and at J to 1 base, leaving 5 bases not matched to a gene. The CDR3 has 15 residues. The CDR3 protein is CASSSQQGGNTEAFF. Written as DNA, the CDR3 is TGTGCCAGCAGCTCCCAACAGGGGGGGAACACTGAAGCTTTCTTT.

The V call is TRBV12-3 or TRBV12-4, the J call TRBJ2-3, with 11 positions matching TRBD2. This CDR3 comprises 13 residues. Trimming removed 6 bases from V and 5 bases from J; junction bases left unmatched: 1. In DNA form, the CDR3 reads TGTGCCAGCAGCGGACTAGCGGGAGATACGCAGTATTTT. Translation gives CASSGLAGDTQYF.

The chain couples TRBV7-2 to TRBJ2-1; 8 bases line up with TRBD2. Per the germline V gene, CDR1 is SGHTA and CDR2 is FQGNSA. V shed 3 bases, J shed 10 bases, and the junction held 8 bases outside the gene matches. The CDR3 has 14 residues. CDR3: CASSFRSGGREQFF. DNA of the CDR3: TGTGCCAGCAGCTTCCGTTCCGGCGGGAGGGAGCAGTTCTTC. The entire variable domain, with the rest obtained from reference TRBV7-2 and TRBJ2-1, is as follows: GAGVSQSPSNKVTEKGKDVELRCDPISGHTALYWYRQSLGQGLEFLIYFQGNSAPDKSGLPSDRFSAERTGGSVSTLTIQRTQQEDSAVYLCASSFRSGGREQFFGPGTRLTVL.